This T cell receptor beta chain originates from a study of identical twins. MiXCR, run by TCRdb on the 5' RACE reads, gives a single entry per CDR3 protein. The sample includes around 250,000 distinct CDR3 sequences, roughly 8.7% seen only once; the top ten take 3%. The V and J ends lost 1 base and 6 bases respectively, with 5 bases between them. This CDR3 is 12 amino acids long. CDR1 is SGHDT and CDR2 is YYEEEE in the germline V gene. This clonotype was seen only a few times. The data were also submitted as part of a second study, on yellow fever vaccine responses in identical twins.

The chain joins TRBV5-6 to TRBJ2-1; D is ambiguous. This clonotype was obtained from a woman between 18 and 29 years old in good health. The sequencing input was CD8+ T cells sorted from blood. The CDR3 sequence: CASSLFPNEQFF. The CDR3 DNA reads as TGTGCCAGCAGCTTGTTCCCCAATGAGCAGTTCTTC.